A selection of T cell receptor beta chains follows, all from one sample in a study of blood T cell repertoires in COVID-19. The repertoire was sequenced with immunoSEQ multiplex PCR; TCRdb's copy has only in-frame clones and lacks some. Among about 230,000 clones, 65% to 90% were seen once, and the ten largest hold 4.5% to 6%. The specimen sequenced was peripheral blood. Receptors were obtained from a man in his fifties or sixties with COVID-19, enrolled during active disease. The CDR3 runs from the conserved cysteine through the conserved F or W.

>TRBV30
CAWRPFRGGAWTGELFF
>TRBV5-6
CASRSRVDRGTYGYTF
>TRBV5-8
CASSQGTGGSYEQYF
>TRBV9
CASSAGLAYNEQFF
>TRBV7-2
CASSIQGRYNNEQFF
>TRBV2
CASSVDSINSPLHF
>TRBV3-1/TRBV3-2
CASSHWGGSTDTQYF
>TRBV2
CASSVDGGLAAQYF
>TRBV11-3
CASSLHGTSPYEQYF
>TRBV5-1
CASSPTGGRGGYTF
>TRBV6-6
CASSSQDRGNTGELFF
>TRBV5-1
CASSATGSSYEQYF
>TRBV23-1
CARMTGARLDTQYF
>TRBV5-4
CASSTGTGDYEQYF
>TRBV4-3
CASSQIITDTQYF
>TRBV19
CASSILQARSNQPQHF
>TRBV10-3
CATSITLDRGTYEQYF
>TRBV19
CATRDSGNYGYTF
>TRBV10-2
CASTQKGGTVDNSPLHF
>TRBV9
CASSPRGAESTDTQYF
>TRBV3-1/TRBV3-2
CASSPDDRGHYGYTF
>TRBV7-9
CASSPTLGHTEAFF
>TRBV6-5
CASRVDSLMDEQYF
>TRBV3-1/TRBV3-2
CASSKWGENEKLFF
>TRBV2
CASSEAWTSTEAFF
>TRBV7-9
CASSLGDNSPLHF
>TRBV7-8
CASSLGQGAGYTF
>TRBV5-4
CASSGQNTEAFF
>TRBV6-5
CASSYAANQPQHF
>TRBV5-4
CASSFRLAGGRDEQFF
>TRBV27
CASTSRQGYEQYF
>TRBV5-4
CASSFPGQGSTGELFF
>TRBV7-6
CASSLVQGGTGELFF
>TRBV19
CASRGAGGPQHF
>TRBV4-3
CASSQDPGGIPYEQYF
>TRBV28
CASSRQDSPLHF
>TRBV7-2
CASSPERTYGYTF
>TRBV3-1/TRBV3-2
CASSPRGGYEQYF
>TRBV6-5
CASSYSFGRSTDTQYF
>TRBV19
CASKVGQGVTGELFF
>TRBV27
CASSFYQGNSPLHF
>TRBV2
CASNWDRVTYEQYF
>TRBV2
CASSEGIWASFMNTEAFF
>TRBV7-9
CASSFLSSYEQYF
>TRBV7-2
CASSPPGQGANYGYTF
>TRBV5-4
CASSLGTGYNQPQHF
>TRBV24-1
CATSDGITRGNEQFF